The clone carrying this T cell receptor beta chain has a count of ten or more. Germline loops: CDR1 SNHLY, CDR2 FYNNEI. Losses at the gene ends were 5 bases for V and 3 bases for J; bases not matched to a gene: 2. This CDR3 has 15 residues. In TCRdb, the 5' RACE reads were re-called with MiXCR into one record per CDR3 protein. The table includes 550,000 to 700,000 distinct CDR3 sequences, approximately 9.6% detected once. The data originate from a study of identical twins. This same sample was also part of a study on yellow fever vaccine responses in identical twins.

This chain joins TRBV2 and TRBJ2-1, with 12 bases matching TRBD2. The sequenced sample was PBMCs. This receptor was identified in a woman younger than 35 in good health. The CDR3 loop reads CASSILAGGYNEQFF. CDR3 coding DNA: TGTGCCAGCAGTATACTAGCGGGGGGCTACAATGAGCAGTTCTTC.